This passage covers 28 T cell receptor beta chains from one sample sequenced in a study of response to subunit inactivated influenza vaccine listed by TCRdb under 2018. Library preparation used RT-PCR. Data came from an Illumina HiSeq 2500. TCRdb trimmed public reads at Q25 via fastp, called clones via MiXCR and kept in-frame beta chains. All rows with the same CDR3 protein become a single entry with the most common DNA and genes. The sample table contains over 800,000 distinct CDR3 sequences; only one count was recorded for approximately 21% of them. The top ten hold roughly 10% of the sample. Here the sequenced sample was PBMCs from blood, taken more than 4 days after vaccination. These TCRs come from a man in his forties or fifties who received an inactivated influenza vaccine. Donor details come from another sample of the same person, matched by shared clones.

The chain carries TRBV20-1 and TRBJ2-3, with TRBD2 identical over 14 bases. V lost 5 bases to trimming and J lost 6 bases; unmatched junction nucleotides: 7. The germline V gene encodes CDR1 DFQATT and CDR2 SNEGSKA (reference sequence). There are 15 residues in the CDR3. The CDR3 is CSAEGTSGSFDTQYF. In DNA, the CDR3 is TGCAGTGCTGAGGGGACTAGCGGGAGTTTCGATACGCAGTATTTT.

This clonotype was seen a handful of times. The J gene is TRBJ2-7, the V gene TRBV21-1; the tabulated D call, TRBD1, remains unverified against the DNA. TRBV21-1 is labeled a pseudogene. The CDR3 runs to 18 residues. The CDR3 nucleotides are TGTGCCAGCAGAATCAGAGGGGGCCAGGGCGGGAGTTCCTACGAGCAGTACTTC. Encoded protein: CASRIRGGQGGSSYEQYF.

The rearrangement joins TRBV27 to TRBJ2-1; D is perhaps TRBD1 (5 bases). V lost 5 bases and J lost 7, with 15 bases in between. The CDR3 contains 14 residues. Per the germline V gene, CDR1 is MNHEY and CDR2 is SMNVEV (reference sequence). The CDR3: CASSTDRVLNEQFF. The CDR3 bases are TGTGCCAGCAGTACTGACAGAGTCCTGAATGAGCAGTTCTTC.

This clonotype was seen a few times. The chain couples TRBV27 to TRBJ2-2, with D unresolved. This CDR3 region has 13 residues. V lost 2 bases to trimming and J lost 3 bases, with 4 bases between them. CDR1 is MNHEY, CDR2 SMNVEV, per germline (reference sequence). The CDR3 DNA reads TGTGCCAGCAGTTTAACGCACACCGGGGAGCTGTTTTTT. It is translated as CASSLTHTGELFF.

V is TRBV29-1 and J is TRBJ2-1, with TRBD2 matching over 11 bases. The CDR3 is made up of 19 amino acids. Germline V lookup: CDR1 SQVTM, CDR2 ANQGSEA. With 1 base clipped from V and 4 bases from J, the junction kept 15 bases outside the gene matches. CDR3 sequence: CSVEGYGTSGTDYYNEQFF. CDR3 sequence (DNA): TGCAGCGTTGAAGGTTACGGGACTAGCGGTACGGACTATTACAATGAGCAGTTCTTC.

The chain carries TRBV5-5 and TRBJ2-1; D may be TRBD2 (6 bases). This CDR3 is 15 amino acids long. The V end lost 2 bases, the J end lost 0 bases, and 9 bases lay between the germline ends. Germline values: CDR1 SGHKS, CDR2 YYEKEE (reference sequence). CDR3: CASSFQDYSYNEQFF. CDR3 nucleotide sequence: TGTGCCAGCAGCTTCCAGGACTACTCCTACAATGAGCAGTTCTTC. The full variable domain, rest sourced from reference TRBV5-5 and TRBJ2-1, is DAGVTQSPTHLIKTRGQQVTLRCSPISGHKSVSWYQQVLGQGPQFIFQYYEKEERGRGNFPDRFSARQFPNYSSELNVNALLLGDSALYLCASSFQDYSYNEQFFGPGTRLTVL.

The CDR3 DNA reads as TGTGCCAGCAGCCGATCCCCGACTAGCGGGAATGGGGAGGATACGCAGTATTTT. It translates to CASSRSPTSGNGEDTQYF. The chain employs TRBV4-2 and TRBJ2-3, with TRBD2 identical over 11 bases. CDR1 and CDR2 (germline): LGHNA, YNFKEQ. The CDR3 is made up of 18 amino acids. The V and J ends lost 4 bases and 6 bases, in that order; junction bases with no gene match: 15.

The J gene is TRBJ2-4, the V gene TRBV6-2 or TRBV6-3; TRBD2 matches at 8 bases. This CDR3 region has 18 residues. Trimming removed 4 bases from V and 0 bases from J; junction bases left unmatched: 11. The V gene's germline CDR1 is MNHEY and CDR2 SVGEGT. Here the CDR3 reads CASSSTGTRVLAKNIQYF. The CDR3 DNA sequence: TGTGCCAGCAGTTCAACCGGGACTAGAGTACTAGCCAAAAACATTCAGTACTTC.

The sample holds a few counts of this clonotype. In nucleotides, the CDR3 is TGTGCCACCAGCAGAGATATCTGGGGCCAAGAGACCCAGTACTTC. Protein: CATSRDIWGQETQYF. The chain employs TRBV15 and TRBJ2-5; D is uncertain. Germline CDR1 reads LNHNV; CDR2 reads YYDKDF (reference sequence). V lost 0 bases and J 1 base, leaving 9 bases between the germline ends. The CDR3 runs to 15 residues.

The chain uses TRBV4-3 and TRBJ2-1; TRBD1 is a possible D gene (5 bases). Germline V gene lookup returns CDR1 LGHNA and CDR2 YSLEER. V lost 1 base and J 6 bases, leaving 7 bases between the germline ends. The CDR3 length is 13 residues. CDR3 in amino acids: CASSQVGVNEQFF. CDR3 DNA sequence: TGCGCCAGCAGCCAAGTAGGGGTCAATGAGCAGTTCTTC.

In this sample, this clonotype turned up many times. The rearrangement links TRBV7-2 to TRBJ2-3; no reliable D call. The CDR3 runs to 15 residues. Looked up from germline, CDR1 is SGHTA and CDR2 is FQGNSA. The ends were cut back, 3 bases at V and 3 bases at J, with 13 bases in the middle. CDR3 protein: CASSFLGFGTDTQYF. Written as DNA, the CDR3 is TGTGCCAGCAGCTTTCTTGGGTTCGGGACAGATACGCAGTATTTT.

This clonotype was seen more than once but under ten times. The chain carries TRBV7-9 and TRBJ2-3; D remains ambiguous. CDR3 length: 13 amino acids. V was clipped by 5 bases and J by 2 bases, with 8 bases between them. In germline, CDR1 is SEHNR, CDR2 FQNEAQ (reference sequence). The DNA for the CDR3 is TGTGCCAGCAGCCCCGTCCCCACAGATACGCAGTATTTT. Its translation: CASSPVPTDTQYF. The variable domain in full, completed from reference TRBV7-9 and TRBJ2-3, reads DTGVSQNPRHKITKRGQNVTFRCDPISEHNRLYWYRQTLGQGPEFLTYFQNEAQLEKSRLLSDRFSAERPKGSFSTLEIQRTEQGDSAMYLCASSPVPTDTQYFGPGTRLTVL.

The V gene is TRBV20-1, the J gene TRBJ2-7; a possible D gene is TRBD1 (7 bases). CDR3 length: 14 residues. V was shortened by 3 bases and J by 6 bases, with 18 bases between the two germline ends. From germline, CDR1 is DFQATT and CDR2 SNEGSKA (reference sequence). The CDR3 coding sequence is TGCAGTGCTAGTACCTACAGACAGGGAGGCGAGCAGTACTTC. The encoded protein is CSASTYRQGGEQYF.

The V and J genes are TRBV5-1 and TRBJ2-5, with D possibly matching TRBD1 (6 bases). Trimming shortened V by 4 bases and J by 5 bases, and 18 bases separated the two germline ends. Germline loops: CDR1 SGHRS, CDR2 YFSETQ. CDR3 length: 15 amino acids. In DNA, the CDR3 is TGCGCCAGCAGCCGAGGATCTGGGGGCATGGAGACCCAGTACTTC. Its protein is CASSRGSGGMETQYF.

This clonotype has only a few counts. The CDR3 bases are TGTGCCAGCAGCTTAGGTGGCGGGACAGGGCCTCAGCCCCAGCATTTT. This encodes CASSLGGGTGPQPQHF. The V gene is TRBV7-9, the J gene TRBJ1-5; 9 nucleotides match TRBD1. The V and J ends lost 1 base and 6 bases, in that order; junction bases with no gene match: 7. CDR3 length: 16 residues. Germline CDR1 SEHNR, CDR2 FQNEAQ (reference sequence).

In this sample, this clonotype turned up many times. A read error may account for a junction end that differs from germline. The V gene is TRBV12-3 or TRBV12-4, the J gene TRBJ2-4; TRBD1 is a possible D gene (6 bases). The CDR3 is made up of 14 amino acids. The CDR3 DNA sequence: TGTGCCACCAGTTCCACGACAGGAAAAAACATTCAGTACTTC. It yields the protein CATSSTTGKNIQYF.

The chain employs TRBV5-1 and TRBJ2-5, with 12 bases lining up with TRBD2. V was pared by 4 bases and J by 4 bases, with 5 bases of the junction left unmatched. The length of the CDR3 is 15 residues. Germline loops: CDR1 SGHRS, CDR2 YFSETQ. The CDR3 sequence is CASSKGLAGTETQYF. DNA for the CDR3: TGCGCCAGCAGCAAAGGACTAGCGGGGACAGAGACCCAGTACTTC.

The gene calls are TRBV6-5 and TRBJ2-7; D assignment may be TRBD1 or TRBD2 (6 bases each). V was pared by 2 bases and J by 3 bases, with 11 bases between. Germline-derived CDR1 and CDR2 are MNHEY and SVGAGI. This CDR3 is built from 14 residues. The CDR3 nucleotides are TGTGCCAGCAGTTACAAGGGGGGTATCTACGAGCAGTACTTC. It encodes CASSYKGGIYEQYF.

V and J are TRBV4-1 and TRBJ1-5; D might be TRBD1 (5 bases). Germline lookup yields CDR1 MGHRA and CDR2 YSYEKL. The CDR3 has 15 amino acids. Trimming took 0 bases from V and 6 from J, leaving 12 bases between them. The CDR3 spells CASSQDGAGTQPQHF. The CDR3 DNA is TGCGCCAGCAGCCAAGACGGGGCCGGGACTCAGCCCCAGCATTTT.

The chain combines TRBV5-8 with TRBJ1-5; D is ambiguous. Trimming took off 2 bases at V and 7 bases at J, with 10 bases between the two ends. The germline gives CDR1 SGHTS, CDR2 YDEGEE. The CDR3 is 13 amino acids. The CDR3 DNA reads TGTGCCAGCAGCTTAGATGCGAAGCAGCCCCAGCATTTT. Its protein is CASSLDAKQPQHF.

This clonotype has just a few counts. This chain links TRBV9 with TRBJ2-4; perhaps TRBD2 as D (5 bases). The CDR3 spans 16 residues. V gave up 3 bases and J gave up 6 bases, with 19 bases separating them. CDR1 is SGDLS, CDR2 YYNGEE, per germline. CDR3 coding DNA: TGTGCCAGCAGCGCCCGTAGAGGTGCCCGGGGAAACATTCAGTACTTC. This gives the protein CASSARRGARGNIQYF.

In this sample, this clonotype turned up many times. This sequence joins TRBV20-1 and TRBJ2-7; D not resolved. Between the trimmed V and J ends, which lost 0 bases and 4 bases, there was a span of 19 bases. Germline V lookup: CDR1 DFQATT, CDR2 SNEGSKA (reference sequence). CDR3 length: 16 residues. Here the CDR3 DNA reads TGCAGTGCTAGAGATCTGGCCGGCCTCTTGGGGTACGAGCAGTACTTC. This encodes CSARDLAGLLGYEQYF.

CDR3: CASSGRAPENEQFF. CDR3 DNA: TGTGCCAGCAGCGGTAGGGCGCCCGAGAATGAGCAGTTCTTC. V gene TRBV9 combines with J gene TRBJ2-1; D remains unclear. Per germline, CDR1 SGDLS and CDR2 YYNGEE. This CDR3 has 14 residues. Trimming took 3 bases from V and 7 from J, leaving 14 bases between them.

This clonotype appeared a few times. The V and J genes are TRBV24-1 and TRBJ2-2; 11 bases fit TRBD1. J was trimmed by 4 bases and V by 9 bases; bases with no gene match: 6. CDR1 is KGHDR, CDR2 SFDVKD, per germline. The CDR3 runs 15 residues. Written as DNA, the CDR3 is TGTGCCACCCAGGGACAGGGGGTTCGCACCGGGGAGCTGTTTTTT. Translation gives CATQGQGVRTGELFF.

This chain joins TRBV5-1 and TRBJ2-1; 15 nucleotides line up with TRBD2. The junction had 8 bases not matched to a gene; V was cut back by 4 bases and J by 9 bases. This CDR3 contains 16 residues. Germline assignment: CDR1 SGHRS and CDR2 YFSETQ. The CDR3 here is CASSNRTSGGAGEQFF. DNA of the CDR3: TGCGCCAGCAGCAACCGGACTAGCGGGGGGGCGGGTGAGCAGTTCTTC. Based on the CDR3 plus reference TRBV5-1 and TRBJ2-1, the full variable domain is KAGVTQTPRYLIKTRGQQVTLSCSPISGHRSVSWYQQTPGQGLQFLFEYFSETQRNKGNFPGRFSGRQFSNSRSEMNVSTLELGDSALYLCASSNRTSGGAGEQFFGPGTRLTVL.

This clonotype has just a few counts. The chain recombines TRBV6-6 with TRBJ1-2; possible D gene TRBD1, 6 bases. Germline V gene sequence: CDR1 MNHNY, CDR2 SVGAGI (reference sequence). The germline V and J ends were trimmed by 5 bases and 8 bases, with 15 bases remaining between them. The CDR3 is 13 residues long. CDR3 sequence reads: CASSGTGFDGYTF. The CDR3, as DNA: TGTGCCAGCAGTGGTACAGGGTTTGACGGCTACACCTTC.

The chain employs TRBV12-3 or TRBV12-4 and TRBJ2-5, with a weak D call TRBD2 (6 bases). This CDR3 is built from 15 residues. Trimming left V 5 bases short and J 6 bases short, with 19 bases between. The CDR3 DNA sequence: TGTGCCAGCAGTGGCGGTGGGGGGACTGGGAAGACCCAGTACTTC. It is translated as CASSGGGGTGKTQYF.

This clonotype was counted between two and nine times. The CDR3 here is CASSLNPGLNSPLHF. DNA for the CDR3: TGTGCCAGCAGTTTAAATCCCGGGCTTAATTCACCCCTCCACTTT. This chain uses TRBV12-3 or TRBV12-4 with TRBJ1-6; D gene unclear. The CDR3 loop spans 15 amino acids. Trimming left V 2 bases short and J 6 bases short, with 11 bases between.